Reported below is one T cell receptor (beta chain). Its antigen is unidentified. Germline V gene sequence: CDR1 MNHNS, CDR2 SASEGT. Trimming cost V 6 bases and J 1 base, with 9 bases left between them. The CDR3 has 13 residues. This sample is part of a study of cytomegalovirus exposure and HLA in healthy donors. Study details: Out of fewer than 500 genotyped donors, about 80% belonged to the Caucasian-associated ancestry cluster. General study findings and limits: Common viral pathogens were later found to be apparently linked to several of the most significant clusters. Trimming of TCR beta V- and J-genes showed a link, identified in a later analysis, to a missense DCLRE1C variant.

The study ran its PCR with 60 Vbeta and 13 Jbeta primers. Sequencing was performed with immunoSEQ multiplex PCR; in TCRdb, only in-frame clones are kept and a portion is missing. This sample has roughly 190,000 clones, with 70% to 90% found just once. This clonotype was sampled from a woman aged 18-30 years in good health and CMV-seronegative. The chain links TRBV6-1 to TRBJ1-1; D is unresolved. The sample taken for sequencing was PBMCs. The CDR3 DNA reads TGTGCCAGCAGGCTTCTCGGGAACACTGAAGCTTTCTTT. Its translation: CASRLLGNTEAFF.